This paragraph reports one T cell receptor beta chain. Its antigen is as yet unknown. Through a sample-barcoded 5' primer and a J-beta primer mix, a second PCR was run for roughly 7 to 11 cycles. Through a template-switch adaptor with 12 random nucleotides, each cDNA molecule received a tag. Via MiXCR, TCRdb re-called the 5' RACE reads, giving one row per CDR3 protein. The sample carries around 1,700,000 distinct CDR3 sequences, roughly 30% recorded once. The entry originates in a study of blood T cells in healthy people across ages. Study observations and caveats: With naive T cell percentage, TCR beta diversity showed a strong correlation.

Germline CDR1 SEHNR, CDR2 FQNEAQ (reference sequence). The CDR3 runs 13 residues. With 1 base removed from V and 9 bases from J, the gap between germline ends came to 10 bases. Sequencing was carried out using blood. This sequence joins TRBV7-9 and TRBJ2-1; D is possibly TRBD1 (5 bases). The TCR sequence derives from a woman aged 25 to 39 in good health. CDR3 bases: TGTGCCAGCAGCTTAGGCAGGGTAGCTGAGCAGTTCTTC. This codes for CASSLGRVAEQFF.